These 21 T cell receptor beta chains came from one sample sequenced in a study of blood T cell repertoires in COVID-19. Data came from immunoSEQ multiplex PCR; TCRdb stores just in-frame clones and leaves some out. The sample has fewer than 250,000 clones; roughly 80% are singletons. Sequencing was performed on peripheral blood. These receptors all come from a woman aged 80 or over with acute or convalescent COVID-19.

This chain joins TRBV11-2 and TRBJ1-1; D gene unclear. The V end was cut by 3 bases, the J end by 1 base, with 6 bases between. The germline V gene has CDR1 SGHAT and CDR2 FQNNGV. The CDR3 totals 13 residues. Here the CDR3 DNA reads TGTGCCAGCAGCTTGTACTCGAACACTGAAGCTTTCTTT. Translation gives CASSLYSNTEAFF.

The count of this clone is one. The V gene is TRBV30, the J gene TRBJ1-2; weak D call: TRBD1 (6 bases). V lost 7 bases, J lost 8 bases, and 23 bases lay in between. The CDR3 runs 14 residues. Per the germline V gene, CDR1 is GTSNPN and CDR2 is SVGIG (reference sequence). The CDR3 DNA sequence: TGTGCCTTGGGGAACCAAGGGGGAGATTTAGGCTACACCTTC. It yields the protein CALGNQGGDLGYTF.

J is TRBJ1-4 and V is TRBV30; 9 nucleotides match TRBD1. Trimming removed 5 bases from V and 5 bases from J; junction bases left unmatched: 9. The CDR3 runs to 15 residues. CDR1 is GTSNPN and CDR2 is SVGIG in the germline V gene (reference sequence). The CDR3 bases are TGTGCCTGGTCCCGGGACAGGGTTTCCAATGAAAAACTGTTTTTT. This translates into CAWSRDRVSNEKLFF.

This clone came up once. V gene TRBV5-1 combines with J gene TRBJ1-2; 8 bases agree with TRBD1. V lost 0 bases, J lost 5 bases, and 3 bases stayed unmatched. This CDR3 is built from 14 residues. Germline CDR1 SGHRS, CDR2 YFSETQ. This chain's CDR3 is CASSLENRGYGYTF. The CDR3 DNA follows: TGCGCCAGCAGCTTGGAGAACAGGGGGTATGGCTACACCTTC.

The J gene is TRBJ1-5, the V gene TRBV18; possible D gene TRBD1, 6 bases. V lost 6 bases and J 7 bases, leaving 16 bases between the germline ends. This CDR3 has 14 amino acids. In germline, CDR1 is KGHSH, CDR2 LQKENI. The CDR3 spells CASSQQGVRQPQHF. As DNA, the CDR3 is TGTGCCAGCTCCCAACAGGGAGTAAGACAGCCCCAGCATTTT.

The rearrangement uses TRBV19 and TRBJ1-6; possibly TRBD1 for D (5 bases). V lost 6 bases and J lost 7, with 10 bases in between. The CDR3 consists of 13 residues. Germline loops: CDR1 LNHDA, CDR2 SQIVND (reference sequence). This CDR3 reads CASSDSLNSPLHF. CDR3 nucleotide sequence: TGTGCCAGTAGCGACAGTCTGAATTCACCCCTCCACTTT.

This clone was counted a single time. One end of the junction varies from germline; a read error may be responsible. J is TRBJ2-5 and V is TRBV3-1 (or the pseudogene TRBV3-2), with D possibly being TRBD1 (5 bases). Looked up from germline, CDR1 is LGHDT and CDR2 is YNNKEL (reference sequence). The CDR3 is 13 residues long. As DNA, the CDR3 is TGTGCCAGCGCCGAAGGGGCGACAGAGGCCCAGTACTTC. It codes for CASAEGATEAQYF.

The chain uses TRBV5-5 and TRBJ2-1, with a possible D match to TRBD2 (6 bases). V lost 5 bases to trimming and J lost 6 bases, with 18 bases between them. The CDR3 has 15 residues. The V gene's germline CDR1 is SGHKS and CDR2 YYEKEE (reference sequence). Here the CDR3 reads CASSPVAGAGNEQFF. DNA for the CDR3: TGTGCCAGCAGTCCCGTAGCTGGAGCGGGCAATGAGCAGTTCTTC.

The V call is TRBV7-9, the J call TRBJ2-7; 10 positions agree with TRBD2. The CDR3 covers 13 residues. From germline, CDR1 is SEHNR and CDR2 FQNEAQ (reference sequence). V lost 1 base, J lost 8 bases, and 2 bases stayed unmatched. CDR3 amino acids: CASSLEGLAQQYF. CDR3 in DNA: TGTGCCAGCAGCTTAGAGGGACTAGCGCAGCAGTACTTC.

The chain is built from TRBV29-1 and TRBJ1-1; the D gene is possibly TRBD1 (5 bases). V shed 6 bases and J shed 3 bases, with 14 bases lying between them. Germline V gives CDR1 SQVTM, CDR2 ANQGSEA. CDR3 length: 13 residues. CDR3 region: CSVSTVRYTEAFF. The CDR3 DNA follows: TGCAGCGTCTCGACAGTGAGGTACACTGAAGCTTTCTTT.

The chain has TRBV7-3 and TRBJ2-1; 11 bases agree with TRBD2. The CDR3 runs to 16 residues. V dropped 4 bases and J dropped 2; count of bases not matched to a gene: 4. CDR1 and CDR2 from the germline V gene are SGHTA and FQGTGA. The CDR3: CASSSVAGGPYNEQFF. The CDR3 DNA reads TGTGCCAGCAGCTCCGTAGCGGGGGGGCCCTACAATGAGCAGTTCTTC.

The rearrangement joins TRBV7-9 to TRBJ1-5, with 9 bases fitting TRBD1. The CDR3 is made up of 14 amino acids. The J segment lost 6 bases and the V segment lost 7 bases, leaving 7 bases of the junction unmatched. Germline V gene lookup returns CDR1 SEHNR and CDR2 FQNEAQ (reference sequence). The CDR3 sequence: CASKTGGGVQPQHF. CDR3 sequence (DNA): TGTGCCAGCAAGACAGGGGGAGGAGTTCAGCCCCAGCATTTT.

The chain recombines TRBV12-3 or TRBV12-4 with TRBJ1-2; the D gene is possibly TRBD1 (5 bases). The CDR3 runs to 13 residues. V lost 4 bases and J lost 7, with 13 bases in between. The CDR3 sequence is CASSSGQGLGYTF. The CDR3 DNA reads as TGTGCCAGCAGTTCGGGTCAGGGACTTGGCTACACCTTC.

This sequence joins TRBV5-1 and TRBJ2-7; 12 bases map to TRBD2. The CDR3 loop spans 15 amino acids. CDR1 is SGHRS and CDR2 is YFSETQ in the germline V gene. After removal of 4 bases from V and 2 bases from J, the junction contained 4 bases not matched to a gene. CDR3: CASSPRLAGAYEQYF. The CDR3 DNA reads TGCGCCAGCAGCCCCCGACTAGCGGGGGCCTACGAGCAGTACTTC.

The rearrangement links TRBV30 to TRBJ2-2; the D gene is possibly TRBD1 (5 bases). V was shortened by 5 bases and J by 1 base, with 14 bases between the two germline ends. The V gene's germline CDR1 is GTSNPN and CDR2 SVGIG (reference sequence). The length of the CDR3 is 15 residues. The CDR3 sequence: CAWAKDTRNTGELFF. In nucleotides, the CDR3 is TGTGCCTGGGCCAAGGACACTCGGAACACCGGGGAGCTGTTTTTT.

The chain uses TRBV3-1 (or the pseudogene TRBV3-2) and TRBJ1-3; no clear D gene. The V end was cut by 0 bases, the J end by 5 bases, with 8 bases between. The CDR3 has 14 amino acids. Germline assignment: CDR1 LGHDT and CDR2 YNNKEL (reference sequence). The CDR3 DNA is TGTGCCAGCAGCCAAGATCTTAGCCGAAACACCATATATTTT. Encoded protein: CASSQDLSRNTIYF.

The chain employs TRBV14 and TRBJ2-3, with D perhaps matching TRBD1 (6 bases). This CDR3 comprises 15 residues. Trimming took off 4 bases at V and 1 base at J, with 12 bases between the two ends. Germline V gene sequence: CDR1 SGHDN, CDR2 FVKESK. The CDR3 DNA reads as TGTGCCAGCAGCCTACATCGACAGGGCACAGATACGCAGTATTTT. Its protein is CASSLHRQGTDTQYF.

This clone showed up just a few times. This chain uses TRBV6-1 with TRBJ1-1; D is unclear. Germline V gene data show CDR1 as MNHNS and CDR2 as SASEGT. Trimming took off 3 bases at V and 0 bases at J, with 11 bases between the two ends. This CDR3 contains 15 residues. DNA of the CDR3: TGTGCCAGCAGTGAGAATTTTGCGTTGAACACTGAAGCTTTCTTT. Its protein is CASSENFALNTEAFF.

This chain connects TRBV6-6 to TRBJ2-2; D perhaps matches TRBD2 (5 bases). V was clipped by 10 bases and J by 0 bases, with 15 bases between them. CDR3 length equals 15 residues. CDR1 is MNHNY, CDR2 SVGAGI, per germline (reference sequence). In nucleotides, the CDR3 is TGTGCCACCGCAGGAGGCAGCTCGAACACCGGGGAGCTGTTTTTT. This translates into CATAGGSSNTGELFF.

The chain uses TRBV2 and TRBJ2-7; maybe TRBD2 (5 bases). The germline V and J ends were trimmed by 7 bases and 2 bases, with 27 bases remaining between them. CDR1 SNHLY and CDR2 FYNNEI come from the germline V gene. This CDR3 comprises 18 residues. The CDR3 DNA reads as TGTGCCAGCATTCTTGAGTGGGGTAGCGAGCGGATAGCCTACGAGCAGTACTTC. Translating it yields CASILEWGSERIAYEQYF.

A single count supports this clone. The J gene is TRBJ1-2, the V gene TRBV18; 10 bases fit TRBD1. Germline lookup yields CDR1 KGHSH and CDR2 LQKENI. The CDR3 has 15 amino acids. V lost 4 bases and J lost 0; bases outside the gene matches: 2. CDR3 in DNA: TGTGCCAGCTCACGGGACAGGGGAACTAACTATGGCTACACCTTC. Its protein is CASSRDRGTNYGYTF.